Below are 5 T cell receptor beta chains sequenced from a single sample in a study of shared clonotypes between healthy human individuals. Profiling relied on immunoSEQ multiplex PCR, and the TCRdb table lists in-frame clones only, not all of them. The repertoire has 2 million or so clones, 90% to 95% of them found once; the top ten carry 0.13%. The sequenced sample was naive CD4+ T cells sorted from blood. Noted subset: CD45RA+ positively selected. The receptors derive from a man younger than 30 in good health.

The chain is built from TRBV10-3 and TRBJ2-1; perhaps TRBD2 as D (5 bases). Trimming shortened V by 4 bases and J by 0 bases, and 22 bases separated the two germline ends. CDR3 length: 19 amino acids. Germline loops: CDR1 ENHRY, CDR2 SYGVKD. CDR3 loop: CAISGPTYASNSSYNEQFF. The CDR3 DNA follows: TGTGCCATCAGTGGGCCCACTTACGCTAGCAATAGCTCCTACAATGAGCAGTTCTTC.

This clone has at least ten counts. This sequence joins TRBV7-2 and TRBJ2-1; D remains ambiguous. Germline CDR1 and CDR2: SGHTA and FQGNSA. CDR3 length: 13 residues. V lost 3 bases and J 15 bases, leaving 18 bases between the germline ends. CDR3 loop: CASSFLTAQGPFF. As DNA, the CDR3 is TGTGCCAGCAGCTTCCTAACAGCTCAAGGTCCGTTCTTC.

This chain uses TRBV5-1 with TRBJ2-3; TRBD2 agrees at 11 bases. J lost 0 bases, V lost 4 bases, and 13 bases had no gene match. The CDR3 sequence is 19 residues long. The V gene's germline CDR1 is SGHRS and CDR2 YFSETQ. CDR3: CASSSSGGAVTRSTDTQYF. The CDR3, as DNA: TGCGCCAGCAGCAGTAGCGGGGGGGCCGTAACGAGGAGCACAGATACGCAGTATTTT. The full variable domain, rest sourced from reference TRBV5-1 and TRBJ2-3, is KAGVTQTPRYLIKTRGQQVTLSCSPISGHRSVSWYQQTPGQGLQFLFEYFSETQRNKGNFPGRFSGRQFSNSRSEMNVSTLELGDSALYLCASSSSGGAVTRSTDTQYFGPGTRLTVL.

The V call is TRBV10-2, the J call TRBJ2-7, with D hard to call. V was pared by 8 bases and J by 6 bases, with 20 bases between. The length of the CDR3 is 14 residues. The germline V gene encodes CDR1 WSHSY and CDR2 SAAADI. DNA for the CDR3: TGCGCCAGCTTGTCGGCCGTCCGTATGGGCGAGCAGTACTTC. As protein: CASLSAVRMGEQYF.

V usage is TRBV7-2 and J usage is TRBJ2-1; D perhaps matches TRBD1 (5 bases). CDR3 size: 15 residues. CDR1 and CDR2 (germline): SGHTA, FQGNSA. V gave up 1 base and J gave up 2 bases, with 9 bases separating them. The CDR3 region is CASSLDQDTYNEQFF. The CDR3 DNA sequence: TGTGCCAGCAGCTTAGACCAGGACACCTACAATGAGCAGTTCTTC.